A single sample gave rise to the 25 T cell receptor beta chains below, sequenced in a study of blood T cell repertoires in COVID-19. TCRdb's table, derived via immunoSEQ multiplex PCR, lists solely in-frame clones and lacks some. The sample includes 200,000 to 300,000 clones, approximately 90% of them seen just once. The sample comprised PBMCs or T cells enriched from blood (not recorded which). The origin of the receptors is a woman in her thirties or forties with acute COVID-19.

The CDR3 DNA reads as TGTGCCAGCAGCTTTAACTTGGGAGAAGAGACCCAGTACTTC. Protein: CASSFNLGEETQYF. The V and J genes are TRBV7-2 and TRBJ2-5; TRBD2 is a possible D gene (5 bases). Trimming pared 3 bases from V and 3 bases from J, leaving 11 bases between. The CDR3 totals 14 residues. Germline CDR1 SGHTA, CDR2 FQGNSA.

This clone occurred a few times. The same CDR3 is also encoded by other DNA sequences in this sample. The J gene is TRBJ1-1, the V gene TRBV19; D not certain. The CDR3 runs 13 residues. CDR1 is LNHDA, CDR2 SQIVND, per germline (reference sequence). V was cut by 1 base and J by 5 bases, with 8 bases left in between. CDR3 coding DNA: TGTGCCAGTAGTATAGGGCGGGAAACTGAAGCTTTCTTT. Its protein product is CASSIGRETEAFF.

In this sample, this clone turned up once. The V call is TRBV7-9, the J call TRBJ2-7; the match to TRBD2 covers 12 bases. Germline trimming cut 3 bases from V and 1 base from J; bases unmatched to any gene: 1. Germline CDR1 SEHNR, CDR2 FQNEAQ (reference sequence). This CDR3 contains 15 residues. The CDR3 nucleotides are TGTGCCAGCAGCTTCGGACTAGCGGGATCCTACGAGCAGTACGTC. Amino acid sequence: CASSFGLAGSYEQYV.

The CDR3 loop is CASSPRQGANTEAFF. In DNA form, the CDR3 reads TGTGCCAGCTCACCAAGACAGGGGGCGAACACTGAAGCTTTCTTT. The J gene is TRBJ1-1, the V gene TRBV18; 10 positions match TRBD1. Trimming cost V 2 bases and J 1 base; bases outside gene matches: 1. Germline V gene sequence: CDR1 KGHSH, CDR2 LQKENI. The CDR3 runs to 15 residues. Full variable domain (missing parts from reference TRBV18 and TRBJ1-1): NAGVMQNPRHLVRRRGQEARLRCSPMKGHSHVYWYRQLPEEGLKFMVYLQKENIIDESGMPKERFSAEFPKEGPSILRIQQVVRGDSAAYFCASSPRQGANTEAFFGQGTRLTVV.

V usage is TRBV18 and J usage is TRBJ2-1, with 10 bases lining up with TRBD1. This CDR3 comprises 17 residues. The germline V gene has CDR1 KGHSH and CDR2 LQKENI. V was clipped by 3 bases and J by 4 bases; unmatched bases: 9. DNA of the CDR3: TGTGCCAGCTCACCGGGGACAGGGGTGGCGAGATACAATGAGCAGTTCTTC. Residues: CASSPGTGVARYNEQFF.

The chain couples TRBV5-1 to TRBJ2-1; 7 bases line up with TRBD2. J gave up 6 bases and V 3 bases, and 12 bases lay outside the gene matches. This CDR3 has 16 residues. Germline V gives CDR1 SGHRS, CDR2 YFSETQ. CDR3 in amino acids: CASSWGLAGDSNEQFF. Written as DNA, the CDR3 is TGCGCCAGCAGCTGGGGCCTTGCGGGAGACTCCAATGAGCAGTTCTTC.

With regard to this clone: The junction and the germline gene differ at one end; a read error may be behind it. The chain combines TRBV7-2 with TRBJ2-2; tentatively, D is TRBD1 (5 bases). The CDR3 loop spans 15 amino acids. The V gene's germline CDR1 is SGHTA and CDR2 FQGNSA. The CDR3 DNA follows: TGTGCCAGCAGCATAGCCATGACAGCGCCCGGGGAGCTGTTTTTT. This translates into CASSIAMTAPGELFF.

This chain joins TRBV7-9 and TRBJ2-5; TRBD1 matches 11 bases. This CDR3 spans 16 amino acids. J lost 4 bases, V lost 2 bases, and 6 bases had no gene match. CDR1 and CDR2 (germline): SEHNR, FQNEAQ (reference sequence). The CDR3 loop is CASSLMGQGVGETQYF. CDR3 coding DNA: TGTGCCAGCAGCTTAATGGGACAGGGGGTAGGAGAGACCCAGTACTTC.

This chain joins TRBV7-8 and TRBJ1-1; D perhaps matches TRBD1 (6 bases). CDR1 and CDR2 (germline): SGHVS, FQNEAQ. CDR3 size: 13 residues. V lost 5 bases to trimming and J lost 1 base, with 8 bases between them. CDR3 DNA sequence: TGTGCCAGCAGCGAACAGGGGAACACTGAAGCTTTCTTT. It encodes CASSEQGNTEAFF.

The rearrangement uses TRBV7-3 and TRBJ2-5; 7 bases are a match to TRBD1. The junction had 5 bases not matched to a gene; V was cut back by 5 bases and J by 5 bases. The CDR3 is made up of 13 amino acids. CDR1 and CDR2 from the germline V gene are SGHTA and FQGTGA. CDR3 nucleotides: TGTGCCAGCAGCCGGGGACAGCGGGAGACCCAGTACTTC. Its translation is CASSRGQRETQYF. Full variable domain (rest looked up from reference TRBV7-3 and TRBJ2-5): GAGVSQTPSNKVTEKGKYVELRCDPISGHTALYWYRQSLGQGPEFLIYFQGTGAADDSGLPNDRFFAVRPEGSVSTLKIQRTERGDSAVYLCASSRGQRETQYFGPGTRLLVL.

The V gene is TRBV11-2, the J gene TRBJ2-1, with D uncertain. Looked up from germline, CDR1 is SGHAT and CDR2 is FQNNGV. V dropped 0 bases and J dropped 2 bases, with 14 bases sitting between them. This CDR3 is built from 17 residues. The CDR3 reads CASSLDGLASTYNEQFF. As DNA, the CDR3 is TGTGCCAGCAGCTTAGATGGCTTAGCCTCAACCTACAATGAGCAGTTCTTC. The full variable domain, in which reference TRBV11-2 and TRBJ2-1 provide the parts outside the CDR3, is EAGVAQSPRYKIIEKRQSVAFWCNPISGHATLYWYQQILGQGPKLLIQFQNNGVVDDSQLPKDRFSAERLKGVDSTLKIQPAKLEDSAVYLCASSLDGLASTYNEQFFGPGTRLTVL.

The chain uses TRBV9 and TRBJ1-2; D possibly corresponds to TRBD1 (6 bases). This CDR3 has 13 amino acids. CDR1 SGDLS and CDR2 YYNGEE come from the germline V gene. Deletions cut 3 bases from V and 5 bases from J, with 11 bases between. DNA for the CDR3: TGTGCCAGCAGCGGGGGGGGCACTTATGGCTACACCTTC. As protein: CASSGGGTYGYTF.

The CDR3 protein is CASSLLGQGTEAFF. In DNA, the CDR3 is TGTGCCAGCAGCTTACTGGGACAGGGTACTGAAGCTTTCTTT. V gene TRBV13 combines with J gene TRBJ1-1, with 9 bases that match TRBD1. V dropped 2 bases and J dropped 5; count of bases not matched to a gene: 3. Germline-derived CDR1 and CDR2 are PRHDT and FYEKMQ (reference sequence). The CDR3 contains 14 residues.

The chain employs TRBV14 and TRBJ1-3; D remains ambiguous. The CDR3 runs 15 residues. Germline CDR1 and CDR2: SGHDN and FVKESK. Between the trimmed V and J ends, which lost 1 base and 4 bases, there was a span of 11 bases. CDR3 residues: CASSQGLVFGNTIYF. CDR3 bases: TGTGCCAGCAGCCAAGGTCTCGTGTTCGGAAACACCATATATTTT.

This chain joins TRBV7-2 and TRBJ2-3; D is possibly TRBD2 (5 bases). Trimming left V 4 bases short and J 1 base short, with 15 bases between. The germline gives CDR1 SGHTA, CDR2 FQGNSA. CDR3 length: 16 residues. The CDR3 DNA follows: TGTGCCAGCAGCTCTTCCAGCGGCGGCGGCACAGATACGCAGTATTTT. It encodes CASSSSSGGGTDTQYF.

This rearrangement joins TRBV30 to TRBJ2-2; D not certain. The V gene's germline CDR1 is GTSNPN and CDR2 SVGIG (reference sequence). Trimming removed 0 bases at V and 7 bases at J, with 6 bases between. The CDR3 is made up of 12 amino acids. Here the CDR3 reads CAWSVLGGELFF. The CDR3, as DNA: TGTGCCTGGAGTGTACTCGGCGGGGAGCTGTTTTTT.

The CDR3 DNA reads as TGTGCCATCAGTGGAGGACAGCCGGAGACCCAGTACTTC. The encoded protein is CAISGGQPETQYF. The chain combines TRBV10-3 with TRBJ2-5; possible D gene TRBD1, 6 bases. The CDR3 spans 13 residues. Germline V gene lookup returns CDR1 ENHRY and CDR2 SYGVKD. Trimming shortened V by 4 bases and J by 5 bases, and 11 bases separated the two germline ends.

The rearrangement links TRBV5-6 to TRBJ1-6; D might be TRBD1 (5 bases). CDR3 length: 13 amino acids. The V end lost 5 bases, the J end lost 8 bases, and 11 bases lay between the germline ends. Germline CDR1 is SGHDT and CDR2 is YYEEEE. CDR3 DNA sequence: TGTGCCAGCAGGGCACAGGAGTATTCACCCCTCCACTTT. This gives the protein CASRAQEYSPLHF. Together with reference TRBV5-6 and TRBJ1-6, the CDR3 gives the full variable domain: DAGVTQSPTHLIKTRGQQVTLRCSPKSGHDTVSWYQQALGQGPQFIFQYYEEEERQRGNFPDRFSGHQFPNYSSELNVNALLLGDSALYLCASRAQEYSPLHFGNGTRLTVT.

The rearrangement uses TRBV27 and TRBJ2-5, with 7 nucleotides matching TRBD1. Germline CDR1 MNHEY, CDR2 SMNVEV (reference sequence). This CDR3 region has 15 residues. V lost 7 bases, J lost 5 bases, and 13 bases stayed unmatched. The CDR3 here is CASTHRGGRRETQYF. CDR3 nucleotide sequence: TGTGCCAGCACCCACAGAGGGGGCCGTAGGGAGACCCAGTACTTC.

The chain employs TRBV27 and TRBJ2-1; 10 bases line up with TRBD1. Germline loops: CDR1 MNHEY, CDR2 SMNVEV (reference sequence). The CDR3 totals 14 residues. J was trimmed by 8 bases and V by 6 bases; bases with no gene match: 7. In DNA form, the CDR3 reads TGTGCCAGCAGGGGACAGGGGAAGTGGCATGAGCAGTTCTTC. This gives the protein CASRGQGKWHEQFF.

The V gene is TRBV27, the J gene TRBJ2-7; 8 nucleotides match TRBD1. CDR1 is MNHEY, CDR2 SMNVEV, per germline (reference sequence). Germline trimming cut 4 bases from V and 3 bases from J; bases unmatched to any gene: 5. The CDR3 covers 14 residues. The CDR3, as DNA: TGTGCCAGCAGTTCCTCGACAGGGGTCTACGAGCAGTACGTC. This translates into CASSSSTGVYEQYV.

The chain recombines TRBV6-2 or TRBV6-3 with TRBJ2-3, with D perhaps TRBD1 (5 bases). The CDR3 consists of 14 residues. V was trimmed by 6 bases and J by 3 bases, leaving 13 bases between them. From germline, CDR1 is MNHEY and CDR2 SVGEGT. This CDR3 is CASSNRIRTDTQYF. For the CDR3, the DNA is TGTGCCAGCAGCAACAGGATAAGGACAGATACGCAGTATTTT.

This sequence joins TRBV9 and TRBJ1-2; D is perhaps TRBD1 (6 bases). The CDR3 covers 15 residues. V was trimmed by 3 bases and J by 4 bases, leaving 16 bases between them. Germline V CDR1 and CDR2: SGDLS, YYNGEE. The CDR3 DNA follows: TGTGCCAGCAGCGGTTCCGGAGGACAGAGCTATGGCTACACCTTC. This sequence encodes CASSGSGGQSYGYTF. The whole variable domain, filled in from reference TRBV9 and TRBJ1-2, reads DSGVTQTPKHLITATGQRVTLRCSPRSGDLSVYWYQQSLDQGLQFLIQYYNGEERAKGNILERFSAQQFPDLHSELNLSSLELGDSALYFCASSGSGGQSYGYTFGSGTRLTVV.

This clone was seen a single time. The CDR3 reads CASNTNTEAFF. CDR3 coding DNA: TGTGCCAGCAACACGAACACTGAAGCTTTCTTT. J is TRBJ1-1 and V is TRBV25-1; D uncertain. The V end lost 7 bases, the J end lost 1 base, and 4 bases lay between the germline ends. The CDR3 covers 11 residues. Germline assignment: CDR1 MGHDK and CDR2 SYGVNS. Full variable domain (rest looked up from reference TRBV25-1 and TRBJ1-1): EADIYQTPRYLVIGTGKKITLECSQTMGHDKMYWYQQDPGMELHLIHYSYGVNSTEKGDLSSESTVSRIRTEHFPLTLESARPSHTSQYLCASNTNTEAFFGQGTRLTVV.

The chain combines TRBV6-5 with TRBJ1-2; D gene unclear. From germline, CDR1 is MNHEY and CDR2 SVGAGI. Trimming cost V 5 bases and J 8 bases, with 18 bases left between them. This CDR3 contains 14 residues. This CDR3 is CASSIEPEAGGYTF. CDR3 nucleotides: TGTGCCAGCAGTATCGAACCCGAGGCGGGGGGCTACACCTTC.